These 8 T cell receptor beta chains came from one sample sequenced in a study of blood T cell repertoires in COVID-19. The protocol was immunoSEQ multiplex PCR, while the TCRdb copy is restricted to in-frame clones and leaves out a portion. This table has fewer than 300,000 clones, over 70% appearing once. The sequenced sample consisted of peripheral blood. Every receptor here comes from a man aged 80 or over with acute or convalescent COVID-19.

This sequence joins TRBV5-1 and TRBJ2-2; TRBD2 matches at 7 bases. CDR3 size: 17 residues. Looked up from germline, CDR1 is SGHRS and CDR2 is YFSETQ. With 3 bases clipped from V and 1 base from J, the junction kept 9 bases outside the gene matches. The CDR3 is CASSSAPLAGNTGELFF. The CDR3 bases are TGCGCCAGCAGCTCGGCCCCCTTAGCGGGGAACACCGGGGAGCTGTTTTTT.

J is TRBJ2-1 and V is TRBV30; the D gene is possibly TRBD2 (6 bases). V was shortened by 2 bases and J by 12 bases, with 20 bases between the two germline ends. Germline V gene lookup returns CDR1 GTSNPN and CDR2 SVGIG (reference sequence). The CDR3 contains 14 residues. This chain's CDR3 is CAWSHRGRVRTQFF. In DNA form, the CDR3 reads TGTGCCTGGAGTCATCGGGGGAGAGTACGGACGCAGTTCTTC.

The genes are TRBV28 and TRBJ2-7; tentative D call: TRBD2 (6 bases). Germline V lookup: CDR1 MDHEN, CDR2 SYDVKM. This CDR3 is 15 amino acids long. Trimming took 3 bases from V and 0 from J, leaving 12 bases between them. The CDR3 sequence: CASSFHSGSSYEQYF. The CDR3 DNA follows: TGTGCCAGCAGTTTTCATAGCGGAAGCTCCTACGAGCAGTACTTC.

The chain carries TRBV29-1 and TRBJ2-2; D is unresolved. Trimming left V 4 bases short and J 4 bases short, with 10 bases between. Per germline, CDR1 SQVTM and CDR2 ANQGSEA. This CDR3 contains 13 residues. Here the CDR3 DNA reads TGCAGCGTTGCTTACGGTAGCACCGGGGAGCTGTTTTTT. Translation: CSVAYGSTGELFF.

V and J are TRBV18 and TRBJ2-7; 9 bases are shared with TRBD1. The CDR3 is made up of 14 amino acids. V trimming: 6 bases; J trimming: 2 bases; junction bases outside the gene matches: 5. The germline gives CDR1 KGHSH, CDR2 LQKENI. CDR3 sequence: CASSQDRGTYEQYF. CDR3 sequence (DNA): TGTGCCAGCTCGCAGGACAGGGGAACCTACGAGCAGTACTTC.

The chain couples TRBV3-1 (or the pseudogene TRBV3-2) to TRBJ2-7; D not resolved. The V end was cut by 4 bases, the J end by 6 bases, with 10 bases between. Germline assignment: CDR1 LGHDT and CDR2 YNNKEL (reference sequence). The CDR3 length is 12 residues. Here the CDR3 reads CASSRLESEQYF. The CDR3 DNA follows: TGTGCCAGCAGCCGCCTAGAAAGCGAGCAGTACTTC.

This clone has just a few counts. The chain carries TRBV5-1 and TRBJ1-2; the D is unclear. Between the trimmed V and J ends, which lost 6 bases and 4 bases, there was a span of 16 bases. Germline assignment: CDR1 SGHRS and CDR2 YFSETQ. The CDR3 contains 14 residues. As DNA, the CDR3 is TGCGCCAGCACCCCCCGTAGCCCCGGCTATGGCTACACCTTC. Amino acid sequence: CASTPRSPGYGYTF.

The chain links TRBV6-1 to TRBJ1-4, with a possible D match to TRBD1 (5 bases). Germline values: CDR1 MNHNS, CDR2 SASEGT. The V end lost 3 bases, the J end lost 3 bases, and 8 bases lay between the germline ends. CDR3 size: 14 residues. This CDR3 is CASSEQGSNEKLFF. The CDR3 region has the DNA TGTGCCAGCAGTGAGCAGGGTTCTAATGAAAAACTGTTTTTT.